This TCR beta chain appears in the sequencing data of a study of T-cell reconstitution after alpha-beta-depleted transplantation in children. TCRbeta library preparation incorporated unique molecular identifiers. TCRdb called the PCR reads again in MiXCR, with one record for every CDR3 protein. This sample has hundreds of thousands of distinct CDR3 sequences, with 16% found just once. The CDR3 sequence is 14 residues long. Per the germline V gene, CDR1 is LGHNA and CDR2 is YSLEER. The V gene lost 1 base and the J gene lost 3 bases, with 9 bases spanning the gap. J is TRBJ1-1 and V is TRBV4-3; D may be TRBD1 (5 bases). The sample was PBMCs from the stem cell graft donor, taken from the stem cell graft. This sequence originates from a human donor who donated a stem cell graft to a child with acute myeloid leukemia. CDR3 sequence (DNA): TGCGCCAGCAGCCAAGGCTCAGGGTACACTGAAGCTTTCTTT. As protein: CASSQGSGYTEAFF.